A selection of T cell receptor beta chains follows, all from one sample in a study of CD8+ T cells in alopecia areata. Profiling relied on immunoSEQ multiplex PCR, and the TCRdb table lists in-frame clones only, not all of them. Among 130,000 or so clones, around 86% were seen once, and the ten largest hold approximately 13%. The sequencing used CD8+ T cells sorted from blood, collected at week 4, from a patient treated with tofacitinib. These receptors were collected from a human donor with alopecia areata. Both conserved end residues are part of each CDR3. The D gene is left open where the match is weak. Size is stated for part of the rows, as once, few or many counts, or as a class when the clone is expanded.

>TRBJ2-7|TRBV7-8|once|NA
TGTGCCAGCAGCTTTACGGTTTACGAGCAGTACTTC
CASSFTVYEQYF
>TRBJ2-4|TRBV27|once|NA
TGTGCCAGCAGTTCGGACGGAGCCAAAAACATTCAGTACTTC
CASSSDGAKNIQYF
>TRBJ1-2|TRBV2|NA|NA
TGTGCCAGCAGTGAAGTACTCTATGGCTACACCTTC
CASSEVLYGYTF
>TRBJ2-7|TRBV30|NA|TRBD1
TGTGCCTGGAGTGAGACAGGGCTCGAGCAGTACTTC
CAWSETGLEQYF
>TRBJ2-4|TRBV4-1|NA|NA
TGCGCCAGCAGCCAGGGCCCCGGGTCAAACATTCAGTACTTC
CASSQGPGSNIQYF
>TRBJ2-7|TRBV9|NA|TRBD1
TGTGCCAGCAGCGTACATGAGGGGGCAAAGGAGCAGTACTTC
CASSVHEGAKEQYF
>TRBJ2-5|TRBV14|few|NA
TGTGCCAGCAGCCAAGGCTTCGCGGCCCTAGAAGAGACCCAGTACTTC
CASSQGFAALEETQYF
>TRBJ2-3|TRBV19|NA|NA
TGTGCCAGTAGTATGGACCTAAGCACAGATACGCAGTATTTT
CASSMDLSTDTQYF
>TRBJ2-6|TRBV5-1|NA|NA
TGCGCCAGCAGCTTGGTGACAGGACCCAGCTCTGGGGCCAACGTCCTGACTTTC
CASSLVTGPSSGANVLTF
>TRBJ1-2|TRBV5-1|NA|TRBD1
TGCGCCAGCAGCGTCAGGGGGCCCCTAGAGTTGACTAACTATGGCTACACCTTC
CASSVRGPLELTNYGYTF
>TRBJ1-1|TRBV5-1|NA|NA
TGCGCCAGCCGGACGGAGGAGGAAGGGACTGAAGCTTTCTTT
CASRTEEEGTEAFF
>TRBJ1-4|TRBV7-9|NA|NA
TGTGCCAGCAGCTTAGCAGGCGGCGTCAATGAAAAACTGTTTTTT
CASSLAGGVNEKLFF
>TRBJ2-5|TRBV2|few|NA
TGTGCCAGCAGTCCATCCACCGGGACTCGTATTCAAGAGACCCAGTACTTC
CASSPSTGTRIQETQYF
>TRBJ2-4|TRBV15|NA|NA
TGTGCCACCAGCGGAAACAAAAACATTCAGTACTTC
CATSGNKNIQYF
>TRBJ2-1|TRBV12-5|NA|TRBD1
TGTGCTAGTGGCCCTCCGGACAGGGTTTACAATGAGCAGTTCTTC
CASGPPDRVYNEQFF
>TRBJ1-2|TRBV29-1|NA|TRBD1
TGCAGCGTTGGCCCCGCGACAGGGGTCTATGGCTACACCTTC
CSVGPATGVYGYTF
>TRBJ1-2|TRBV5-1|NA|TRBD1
TGCGCCAGCAGTCAAGGACAGGGGGGTGACTATGGCTACACCTTC
CASSQGQGGDYGYTF
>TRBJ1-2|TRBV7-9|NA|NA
TGTGCCAGCAGCTTAGGACGGATCTATGGCTACACCTTC
CASSLGRIYGYTF
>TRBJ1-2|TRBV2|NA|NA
TGTGCCAGCAGTGAAGGGGAACTCCTGAGTGGCTACACCTTC
CASSEGELLSGYTF
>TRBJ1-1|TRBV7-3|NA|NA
TGTGCCAGCAGCCCCGGACCTGAGTGGGGCACTGAAGCTTTCTTT
CASSPGPEWGTEAFF
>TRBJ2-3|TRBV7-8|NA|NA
TGTGCCAGCAGCTTATCCAGTGGGGAGGAGGATACGCAGTATTTT
CASSLSSGEEDTQYF
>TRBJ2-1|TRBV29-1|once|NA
TGCAGCGTTGAGCGGGAAAGCTCCTACAATGAGCAGTTCTTC
CSVERESSYNEQFF
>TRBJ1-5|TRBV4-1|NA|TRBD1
TGCGCCAGCGGGACAGGGATCGGCAATCAGCCCCAGCATTTT
CASGTGIGNQPQHF
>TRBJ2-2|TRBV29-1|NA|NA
TGCAGCGTTGGGGGGAACACCGGGGAGCTGTTTTTT
CSVGGNTGELFF
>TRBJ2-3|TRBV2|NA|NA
TGTGCCAGCAGTGAAGCAGTGGGAACTTCTGAGCGAGCCAGCACAGATACGCAGTATTTT
CASSEAVGTSERASTDTQYF
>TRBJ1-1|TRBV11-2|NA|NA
TGTGCCAGCAGCTTTCCGGGGCCAGGGGTCACTGAAGCTTTCTTT
CASSFPGPGVTEAFF
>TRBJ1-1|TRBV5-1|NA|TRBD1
TGCGCCAGCGACCCCGGGACAGGGGAGACGAACACTGAAGCTTTCTTT
CASDPGTGETNTEAFF
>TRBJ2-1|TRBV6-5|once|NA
TGTGCCAGCAGTTATATCAGGGGTTCCTACAATGAGCAGTTCTTC
CASSYIRGSYNEQFF
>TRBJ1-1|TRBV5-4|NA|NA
TGTGCCAGCAGCTTGGACGGGGTCGCTTTCTTT
CASSLDGVAFF
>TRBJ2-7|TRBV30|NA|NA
TGTGCCTCCTCAACCGGGGCTCCCCACGAGCAGTACTTC
CASSTGAPHEQYF
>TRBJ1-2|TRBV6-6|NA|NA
TGTGCCAGCAGTGGCGGGACGGATGGATATGGCTACACCTTC
CASSGGTDGYGYTF
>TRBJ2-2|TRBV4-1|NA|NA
TGCGCCAGCAGCCAAGAAGCGCGAGGGGGGTGGGAGCTGTTTTTT
CASSQEARGGWELFF
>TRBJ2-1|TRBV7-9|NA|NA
TGTGCCAGCAGCTCGGGCACCTTGGGCAATGAGCAGTTCTTC
CASSSGTLGNEQFF
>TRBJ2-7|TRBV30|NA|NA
TGTGCCTGGGCAAACTCCTACGAGCAGTACTTC
CAWANSYEQYF
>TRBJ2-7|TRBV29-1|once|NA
TGCAGCGTTGAAGTGGCGGGGCGCTCCTACGAGCAGTACTTC
CSVEVAGRSYEQYF
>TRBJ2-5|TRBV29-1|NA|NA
TGCAGCGTCGACGACAGCCAAGAGACCCAGTACTTC
CSVDDSQETQYF
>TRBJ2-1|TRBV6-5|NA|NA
TGTGCCAGCACCAACACAGGGTCCCACAATGAGCAGTTCTTC
CASTNTGSHNEQFF
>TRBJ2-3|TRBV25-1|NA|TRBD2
TGTGCCAGCAGTGTCCGGACTAGGCCAGATACGCAGTATTTT
CASSVRTRPDTQYF
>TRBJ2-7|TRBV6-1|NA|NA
TGTGCCAGCAATTGGCAGGGGTCCTCCTACGAGCAGTACTTC
CASNWQGSSYEQYF
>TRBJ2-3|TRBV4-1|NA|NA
TGCGCCAGCAGCCAAGTACCCCGCGGAACAGATACGCAGTATTTT
CASSQVPRGTDTQYF
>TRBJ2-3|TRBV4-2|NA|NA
TGTGCCAGCAGCCAAGGTTTGAGGAGGGGTGGTAGCGGAATCACAGATACGCAGTATTTT
CASSQGLRRGGSGITDTQYF
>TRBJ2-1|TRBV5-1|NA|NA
TGCGCCAGCAGCAAGGGACGGACCCCAAATGAGCAGTTCTTC
CASSKGRTPNEQFF
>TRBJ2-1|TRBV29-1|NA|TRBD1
TGCAGCGTTGAAGGGACAGGAACCACCTTATTCTTC
CSVEGTGTTLFF
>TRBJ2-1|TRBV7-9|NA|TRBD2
TGTGCCAGCAGCTTAGTACTTGGCCTAGCGGGAATGGATGAGCAGTTCTTC
CASSLVLGLAGMDEQFF
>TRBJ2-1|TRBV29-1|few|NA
TGCAGCGTTGCGGACTTTAACGACAATGAGCAGTTCTTC
CSVADFNDNEQFF
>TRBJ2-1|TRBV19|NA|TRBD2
TGTGCCAGTAGAGGACTAGCGTTCAATGAGCAGTTCTTC
CASRGLAFNEQFF
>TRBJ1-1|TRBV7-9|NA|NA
TGTGCCAGCACCCAGTCCCTCAACACTGAAGCTTTCTTT
CASTQSLNTEAFF
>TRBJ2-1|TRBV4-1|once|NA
TGCGCCAGCAGCCAAGAGAGGTTCGGGGAATACAATGAGCAGTTCTTC
CASSQERFGEYNEQFF
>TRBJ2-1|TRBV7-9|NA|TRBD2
TGTGCCAGCAACCTTGTGGCGGGGGGGGCCAAGTCCCATGAGCAGTTCTTC
CASNLVAGGAKSHEQFF
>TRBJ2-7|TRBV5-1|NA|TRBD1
TGCGCCAGCAGCTGGACGGGGGGACAGGGCTACGAGCAGTACTTC
CASSWTGGQGYEQYF
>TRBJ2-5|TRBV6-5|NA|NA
TGTGCCAGCAGACCAACAGGGGAGGTGGAGACCCAGTACTTC
CASRPTGEVETQYF
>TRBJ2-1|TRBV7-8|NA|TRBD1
TGTGCCAGCAGCTCGACAGGGTGGGGTGAGCAGTTCTTC
CASSSTGWGEQFF
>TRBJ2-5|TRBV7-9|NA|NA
TGTGCCAGCAGCTTAAAGTCCGGTCGGGATCGGGAGACCCAGTACTTC
CASSLKSGRDRETQYF
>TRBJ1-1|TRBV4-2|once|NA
TGTGCCAGCAGCCAAGATTTGGCGACAAGTAACACTGAAGCTTTCTTT
CASSQDLATSNTEAFF
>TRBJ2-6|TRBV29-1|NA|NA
TGCAGCGTTGCACTCGTGGCCCCCGGGGCCAACGTCCTGACTTTC
CSVALVAPGANVLTF
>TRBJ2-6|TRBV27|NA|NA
TGTGCCAGCAGTTTGTCTGGGGCCAACGTCCTGACTTTC
CASSLSGANVLTF
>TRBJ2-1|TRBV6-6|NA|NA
TGTGCCAGCGTGGTGTCGGGGCTAGGGGCCCAGGAGCAGTTCTTC
CASVVSGLGAQEQFF
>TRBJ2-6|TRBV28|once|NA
TGTGCCAGCAGCCGGGACCAGGGAACTGGGGCCAACGTCCTGACTTTC
CASSRDQGTGANVLTF
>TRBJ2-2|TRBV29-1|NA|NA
TGCAGCGTTGAAGTAATAAACACCGGGGAGCTGTTTTTT
CSVEVINTGELFF